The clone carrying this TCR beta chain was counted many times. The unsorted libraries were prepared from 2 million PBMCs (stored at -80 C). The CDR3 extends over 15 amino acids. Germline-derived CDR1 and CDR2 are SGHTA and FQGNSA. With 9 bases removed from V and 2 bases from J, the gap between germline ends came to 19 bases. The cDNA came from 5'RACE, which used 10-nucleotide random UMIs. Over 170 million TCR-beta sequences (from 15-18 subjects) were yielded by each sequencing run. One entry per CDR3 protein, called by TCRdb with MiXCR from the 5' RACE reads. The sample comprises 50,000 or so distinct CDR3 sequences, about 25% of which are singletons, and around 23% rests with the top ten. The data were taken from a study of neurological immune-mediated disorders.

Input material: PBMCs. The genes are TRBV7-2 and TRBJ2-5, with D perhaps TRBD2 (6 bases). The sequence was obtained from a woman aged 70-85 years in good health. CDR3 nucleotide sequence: TGTGCCAGTGGTCGGGGGACTGTAATGCAAGAGACCCAGTACTTC. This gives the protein CASGRGTVMQETQYF.